The next 20 T cell receptor beta chains were all read from a single sample in a study of CXCR3-negative and CXCR3-positive naive CD8 T cells. The TRB cDNA libraries were prepared by 5' RACE with UMI labels. TCRdb processed the 5' RACE reads again and assigns one entry to each CDR3 protein, with no DNA. The specimen's table records about 62,000 distinct CDR3 sequences. The sequencing input was naive CXCR3- CD8+ T cells from blood. The subset is: CD45RO-CCR7+CD27+CD95- naive CD8+ T cells lacking CXCR3 (TNR3-). Receptor source: a human donor in good health. Some clones in this sample may be carry-over from other donors' samples.

The V gene is TRBV5-4, the J gene TRBJ2-2; the D call of TRBD2 rests on TCRdb alone, since no DNA is present to check it. This CDR3 contains 18 residues. Germline CDR1 reads SGHNT; CDR2 reads YYREEE (reference sequence). CDR3 residues: CASSPYYSLAGGPGELFF.

This chain uses TRBV28 with TRBJ2-1; TCRdb outputs TRBD2, but without DNA this stays unchecked. Germline V gene sequence: CDR1 MDHEN, CDR2 SYDVKM. The CDR3 loop spans 15 amino acids. CDR3 loop: CASSFGTSGGNEQFF.

This chain links TRBV7-9 with TRBJ2-3; absent DNA, TCRdb's TRBD1 call cannot be checked. CDR1 is SEHNR, CDR2 FQNEAQ, per germline (reference sequence). There are 14 residues in the CDR3. CDR3 sequence: CASLGAGRLDTQYF.

The gene calls are TRBV20-1 and TRBJ2-1; TCRdb indicates TRBD1, and absent DNA this call remains unverified. CDR3 size: 15 residues. CDR1 and CDR2 (germline): DFQATT, SNEGSKA (reference sequence). The CDR3 loop is CSATDRGQSTHEQFF.

The V and J genes are TRBV21-1 and TRBJ1-1; TCRdb outputs TRBD1, but without DNA this stays unchecked. TRBV21-1 is an annotated pseudogene. This CDR3 contains 15 residues. CDR3 residues: CASSAGTAFLAEAFF.

This chain joins TRBV12-3 or TRBV12-4 and TRBJ2-1. The CDR3 has 13 residues. CDR3 amino acids: CASSPSAANEQFF.

The V gene is TRBV6-5, the J gene TRBJ2-7; TCRdb designates TRBD2, a call that cannot be tested without DNA. Germline V gene sequence: CDR1 MNHEY, CDR2 SVGAGI. The CDR3 sequence is 17 residues long. CDR3 protein: CASSYSLPAGGVYEQYF.

The rearrangement joins TRBV7-2 to TRBJ2-5; TCRdb designates TRBD2, a call that cannot be tested without DNA. This CDR3 is 17 amino acids long. Germline CDR1 and CDR2: SGHTA and FQGNSA. CDR3: CASSLRGPMALKETQYF.

The chain couples TRBV5-4 to TRBJ2-7. Per germline, CDR1 SGHNT and CDR2 YYREEE (reference sequence). The CDR3 extends over 14 amino acids. CDR3 region: CASSLERYTYEQYF.

CDR3 residues: CSARGLIAGEINEQYF. J is TRBJ2-7 and V is TRBV20-1; TCRdb's D call, TRBD2, is unchecked because there is no DNA. The germline V gene has CDR1 DFQATT and CDR2 SNEGSKA (reference sequence). The CDR3 runs to 16 residues.

The chain joins TRBV9 to TRBJ2-1. The CDR3 is 15 amino acids. Looked up from germline, CDR1 is SGDLS and CDR2 is YYNGEE. The CDR3 reads CASSANTLINNEQSF.

V and J are TRBV7-9 and TRBJ2-3; without DNA, the TCRdb call of TRBD2 cannot be checked. Germline CDR1 reads SEHNR; CDR2 reads FQNEAQ (reference sequence). The CDR3 is 15 amino acids. The CDR3 sequence: CASRRGLANTDTQYF.

The J gene is TRBJ1-2, the V gene TRBV6-6. The CDR3 is 13 residues long. Germline-derived CDR1 and CDR2 are MNHNY and SVGAGI (reference sequence). The CDR3 region is CASSDGEYYGYTF.

J is TRBJ2-7 and V is TRBV29-1; TCRdb proposes TRBD1, but this gene call is untestable without DNA. Per the germline V gene, CDR1 is SQVTM and CDR2 is ANQGSEA. This CDR3 spans 14 amino acids. CDR3 in amino acids: CSVEAGGRSYEQYF.

This chain connects TRBV14 to TRBJ2-7; the D gene TCRdb calls, TRBD1, cannot be checked with no DNA. This CDR3 has 16 amino acids. Germline lookup yields CDR1 SGHDN and CDR2 FVKESK. The chain's CDR3 is CASSQPETGSAYEQYF.

J is TRBJ2-5 and V is TRBV28; lacking DNA, the TRBD2 call made by TCRdb goes unchecked. Germline V lookup: CDR1 MDHEN, CDR2 SYDVKM. The CDR3 runs to 17 residues. The CDR3 sequence: CASSSRLAGGAQETQYF.

The chain is built from TRBV7-6 and TRBJ2-2. CDR1 SGHVS and CDR2 FNYEAQ come from the germline V gene. The CDR3 has 13 amino acids. The CDR3 here is CASSLEGTGELFF.

The chain's CDR3 is CASSQTYTDTQYF. V and J are TRBV12-3 or TRBV12-4 and TRBJ2-3. The CDR3 sequence is 13 residues long.

The rearrangement joins TRBV9 to TRBJ2-3; the D call of TRBD1 rests on TCRdb alone, since no DNA is present to check it. Germline CDR1 reads SGDLS; CDR2 reads YYNGEE. The length of the CDR3 is 15 residues. CDR3: CASSEQGRGTDTQYF.

The CDR3 region is CASRGAGLGTEALF. V and J are TRBV7-9 and TRBJ1-1; TCRdb lists TRBD1, though no DNA is available to test this call. Germline V gene data show CDR1 as SEHNR and CDR2 as FQNEAQ (reference sequence). This CDR3 spans 14 amino acids. The full variable domain, in which reference TRBV7-9 and TRBJ1-1 provide the parts outside the CDR3, is DTGVSQNPRHKITKRGQNVTFRCDPISEHNRLYWYRQTLGQGPEFLTYFQNEAQLEKSRLLSDRFSAERPKGSFSTLEIQRTEQGDSAMYLCASRGAGLGTEALFGQGTRLTVV.